This T cell receptor (beta chain) was identified during a study of Ad26.COV2.S vaccination and SARS-CoV-2 variants. Turning to the study itself: Ad26.COV2.S was injected intramuscularly once or twice, 56 days apart.

The germline gives CDR1 SNHLY, CDR2 FYNNEI. The CDR3 is made up of 13 amino acids. V dropped 8 bases and J dropped 9; count of bases not matched to a gene: 9. Treatment defined: some 20 received Ad26.COV2.S at low or high dose, single or two shots; about five received placebo; per-sample allocation not given. Each sample was drawn 63 days after the first injection (of vaccine or placebo). General study results and limits: While placebo recipients had lower spike-specific TCR breadth, vaccine recipients had more.

Sequencing was performed with immunoSEQ multiplex PCR; in TCRdb, only in-frame clones are kept and a portion is missing. The data show 200,000 to 250,000 clones, with approximately 90% seen just once and approximately 12% held by the top ten. As for this clone: Its target is not known.

Sequencing was performed on peripheral blood, taken in a trial of Ad26.COV2.S vaccine versus placebo. This receptor was identified in a person aged 18-65 years who received the Ad26.COV2.S COVID-19 vaccine or a placebo. The V call is TRBV2, the J call TRBJ2-2; TRBD2 matches at 7 bases. CDR3 nucleotides: TGTGCCAGCGAGGGAGGGAGGTACAGGGAGCTGTTTTTT. Amino acids: CASEGGRYRELFF.